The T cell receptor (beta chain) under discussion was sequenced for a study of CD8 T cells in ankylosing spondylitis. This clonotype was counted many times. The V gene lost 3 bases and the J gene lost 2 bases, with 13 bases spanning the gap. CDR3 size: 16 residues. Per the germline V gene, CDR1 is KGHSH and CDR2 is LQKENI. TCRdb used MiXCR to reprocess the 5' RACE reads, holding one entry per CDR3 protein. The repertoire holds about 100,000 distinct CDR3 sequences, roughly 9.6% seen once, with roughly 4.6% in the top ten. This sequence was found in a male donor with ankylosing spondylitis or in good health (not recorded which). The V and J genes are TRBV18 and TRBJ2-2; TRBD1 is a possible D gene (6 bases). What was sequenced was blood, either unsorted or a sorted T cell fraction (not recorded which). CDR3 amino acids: CASSPRPGHNTGELFF. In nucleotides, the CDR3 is TGTGCCAGCTCACCTCGACCGGGACACAACACCGGGGAGCTGTTTTTT. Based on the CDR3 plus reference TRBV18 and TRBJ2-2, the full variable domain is NAGVMQNPRHLVRRRGQEARLRCSPMKGHSHVYWYRQLPEEGLKFMVYLQKENIIDESGMPKERFSAEFPKEGPSILRIQQVVRGDSAAYFCASSPRPGHNTGELFFGEGSRLTVL.